The clone carrying this TCR beta chain appeared a few times. The data belong to a study of T cells in Graves' hyperthyroidism and ophthalmopathy. Researchers defined stable Graves' hyperthyroidism as no ophthalmopathy progression within 18 months. The investigators amplified TCR beta CDR3 regions from RNA transcripts. The TCR CDR3 first-round RT-PCR relied on the HTBI primer set. TCRdb re-derived calls from the multiplex PCR reads in MiXCR, one entry per CDR3 protein. The sample holds nearly 750,000 distinct CDR3 sequences, 35% seen once. Looked up from germline, CDR1 is SNHLY and CDR2 is FYNNEI. The J segment lost 2 bases and the V segment lost 6 bases, leaving 5 bases of the junction unmatched. The length of the CDR3 is 15 residues.

The J gene is TRBJ1-3, the V gene TRBV2; 9 bases fit TRBD1. The sequenced sample consisted of blood. The receptor's source is a middle-aged woman with Graves' hyperthyroidism. In DNA form, the CDR3 reads TGTGCCAGCAGAAGACAGGGGGGAGCTGGAAACACCATATATTTT. Its translation: CASRRQGGAGNTIYF.